The subject of this entry is one TCR beta chain. Its antigen is not identified. The record originates from a study of cytomegalovirus exposure and HLA in healthy donors. The study drew the donors from its approximately 110-subject validation cohort, separate from the approximately 700-subject first cohort. CDR3 length: 16 residues. Per the germline V gene, CDR1 is MRHNA and CDR2 is SNTAGT. Trimming removed 1 base at V and 4 bases at J, with 16 bases between. Assay: immunoSEQ multiplex PCR; the TCRdb copy retains only in-frame clones and omits some. The data show approximately 230,000 clones, with roughly nine tenths seen just once and about 12% held by the top ten. Study results and limitations: Many donors carried some public TCRs, although rarity characterized most TCR sequences. Clusters of TCRs from the first cohort tended to co-occur in the 100 to 150 validation repertoires (as a later analysis found). The study put 150 or so TCR beta chains on its list as cytomegalovirus-associated.

The receptor comes from a man in his late teens or twenties in good health and CMV-seropositive. The J gene is TRBJ1-2, the V gene TRBV6-4; D uncertain. Sequenced material: PBMCs. The CDR3 protein is CASSDFGEADLYGYTF. In nucleotides, the CDR3 is TGTGCCAGCAGTGACTTCGGGGAGGCAGATCTCTATGGCTACACCTTC.